The 14 T cell receptor beta chains reported below all come from one sample, sequenced in a study of spatial heterogeneity in lung cancer. TCRdb re-called the 5' RACE reads through MiXCR, storing one row per CDR3 protein. This sample carries tens of thousands of distinct CDR3 sequences, roughly 6.5% of them seen once, and the ten largest clones take approximately 28%. Time point specified: sample taken at primary tumor resection. Here the sequenced sample was PBMCs, taken at surgery. The receptors were gathered from a female donor with early-stage non-small cell lung cancer.

This clonotype was counted many times. The rearrangement uses TRBV5-1 and TRBJ1-2, with no clear D. CDR1 and CDR2 from the germline V gene are SGHRS and YFSETQ. Trimming cost V 5 bases and J 1 base, with 12 bases left between them. CDR3 length equals 14 residues. CDR3 nucleotides: TGCGCCAGCAGGGTGGACGGGCATAACTATGGCTACACCTTC. This codes for CASRVDGHNYGYTF.

V and J are TRBV6-5 and TRBJ2-1, with 8 bases aligning to TRBD2. The CDR3 extends over 14 amino acids. The germline V gene encodes CDR1 MNHEY and CDR2 SVGAGI. V trimming: 7 bases; J trimming: 8 bases; junction bases outside the gene matches: 10. The CDR3 is CASTPVDGRDEQFF. The CDR3 coding sequence is TGTGCCAGCACTCCAGTAGACGGGAGGGATGAGCAGTTCTTC.

This clonotype was seen repeatedly, ten times or more. The rearrangement links TRBV7-6 to TRBJ2-1; D may match TRBD1 or TRBD2 (5 bases each). CDR1 and CDR2 (germline): SGHVS, FNYEAQ. V was pared by 3 bases and J by 5 bases, with 14 bases between. CDR3 size: 15 residues. In DNA, the CDR3 is TGTGCCAGCAGCTTCGGTCCCGGGACGGACAATGAGCAGTTCTTC. Protein product: CASSFGPGTDNEQFF. Full variable domain (remainder filled in from reference TRBV7-6 and TRBJ2-1): GAGVSQSPRYKVTKRGQDVALRCDPISGHVSLYWYRQALGQGPEFLTYFNYEAQQDKSGLPNDRFSAERPEGSISTLTIQRTEQRDSAMYRCASSFGPGTDNEQFFGPGTRLTVL.

This clonotype occurred many times. The chain recombines TRBV7-9 with TRBJ1-1; TRBD1 matches 9 bases. Per the germline V gene, CDR1 is SEHNR and CDR2 is FQNEAQ (reference sequence). V trimming: 5 bases; J trimming: 2 bases; junction bases outside the gene matches: 9. The CDR3 loop spans 16 amino acids. The CDR3: CASSGRQGVLNTEAFF. The CDR3 DNA is TGTGCCAGCAGCGGGAGACAGGGGGTGCTCAACACTGAAGCTTTCTTT.

This clonotype has just one count. The chain links TRBV3-1 to TRBJ2-5; the D gene is possibly TRBD1 (6 bases). This CDR3 is 14 amino acids long. Germline V gene lookup returns CDR1 LGHDT and CDR2 YNNKEL (reference sequence). V dropped 4 bases and J dropped 4 bases, with 13 bases sitting between them. CDR3 residues: CASSLGQLPETQYF. The CDR3 DNA reads TGTGCCAGCAGCCTCGGACAGCTCCCAGAGACCCAGTACTTC.

The chain is built from TRBV12-3 or TRBV12-4 and TRBJ1-2, with TRBD1 matching 7 bases. The CDR3 runs to 16 residues. J lost 8 bases, V lost 5 bases, and 17 bases had no gene match. This chain's CDR3 is CASSPSLGGEPGGYTF. CDR3 sequence (DNA): TGTGCCAGCAGTCCGTCTTTAGGGGGCGAACCCGGGGGCTACACCTTC.

The CDR3 reads CASSLIIAGWEDTQYF. The CDR3 nucleotides are TGTGCCAGCAGCCTGATTATAGCGGGATGGGAAGATACGCAGTATTTT. V gene TRBV11-2 combines with J gene TRBJ2-3, with TRBD2 matching 8 bases. The CDR3 is 16 residues long. J gave up 5 bases and V 5 bases, and 12 bases lay outside the gene matches. Looked up from germline, CDR1 is SGHAT and CDR2 is FQNNGV.

Ten or more counts support this clonotype. The chain combines TRBV7-9 with TRBJ2-7, with a weak D call TRBD1 (6 bases). Trimming took 1 base from V and 2 from J, leaving 12 bases between them. The CDR3 runs 15 residues. The germline CDR1 and CDR2 sequences are SEHNR and FQNEAQ (reference sequence). Here the CDR3 reads CASSLGVYRAYEQYF. CDR3 coding DNA: TGTGCCAGCAGCTTAGGAGTTTACAGGGCCTACGAGCAGTACTTC.

This clonotype was counted ten times or more. This sequence joins TRBV7-8 and TRBJ1-1; possible D gene TRBD1, 5 bases. The length of the CDR3 is 14 residues. Trimming stripped 5 bases from V and 4 bases from J, with 14 bases between. Germline CDR1 reads SGHVS; CDR2 reads FQNEAQ. This CDR3 is CASSPPGWGTEAFF. The CDR3 DNA sequence: TGTGCCAGCAGCCCCCCAGGGTGGGGCACTGAAGCTTTCTTT.

This chain joins TRBV11-2 and TRBJ2-7, with D possibly TRBD1 on 6 matching bases. Germline-derived CDR1 and CDR2 are SGHAT and FQNNGV. Trimming left V 6 bases short and J 1 base short, with 16 bases between. The CDR3 is 15 residues long. CDR3 coding DNA: TGTGCCAGCAGTCGGGTACAGGGAAGGTCCTACGAGCAGTACTTC. Its protein is CASSRVQGRSYEQYF.

This clonotype showed up many times. The chain joins TRBV19 to TRBJ2-1; D ambiguous. Germline lookup yields CDR1 LNHDA and CDR2 SQIVND (reference sequence). The CDR3 has 16 residues. Trimming removed 7 bases at V and 4 bases at J, with 20 bases between. This CDR3 is CASIPSGLDPYNEQFF. CDR3 DNA sequence: TGTGCCAGTATCCCCTCCGGGCTAGACCCTTACAATGAGCAGTTCTTC. Together with reference TRBV19 and TRBJ2-1, the CDR3 gives the full variable domain: DGGITQSPKYLFRKEGQNVTLSCEQNLNHDAMYWYRQDPGQGLRLIYYSQIVNDFQKGDIAEGYSVSREKKESFPLTVTSAQKNPTAFYLCASIPSGLDPYNEQFFGPGTRLTVL.

The sample holds many counts of this clonotype. The chain links TRBV12-3 or TRBV12-4 to TRBJ2-5; weak D call: TRBD1 (6 bases). The length of the CDR3 is 14 residues. The V gene lost 6 bases and the J gene lost 1 base, with 12 bases spanning the gap. CDR3 coding DNA: TGTGCCAGCAGCCGAACAGGGACCCAAGAGACCCAGTACTTC. Its protein is CASSRTGTQETQYF.

This clonotype has only a few counts. V usage is TRBV28 and J usage is TRBJ2-1; D is unclear. Germline CDR1 is MDHEN and CDR2 is SYDVKM. Trimming cost V 5 bases and J 5 bases, with 7 bases left between them. The CDR3 loop spans 12 amino acids. This CDR3 is CASSLNHNEQFF. CDR3 nucleotide sequence: TGTGCCAGCAGTCTGAATCACAATGAGCAGTTCTTC.

This chain links TRBV10-2 with TRBJ1-5, with 8 nucleotides matching TRBD1. V was pared by 10 bases and J by 7 bases, with 12 bases of the junction left unmatched. Looked up from germline, CDR1 is WSHSY and CDR2 is SAAADI. This CDR3 spans 14 amino acids. CDR3 in amino acids: CATFDRGIGQPQHF. The CDR3 DNA follows: TGCGCCACGTTCGACAGGGGAATTGGACAGCCCCAGCATTTT.